This is a list of T cell receptor beta chains from one sample in a study of OX40 agonist ivuxolimab in advanced cancers. Repertoires were generated with immunoSEQ multiplex PCR, while TCRdb's copy carries only in-frame clones and drops some. The table records about 74,000 clones, under 95% of them present only once. The sample in question was CD4+ or CD8+ T cells sorted from blood, obtained in a trial of the OX40 agonist ivuxolimab. These receptor sequences come from an adult with an advanced solid tumor such as melanoma, head and neck, liver or kidney cancer. The CDR3 runs from the conserved cysteine through the conserved F or W. Fields, in order: CDR3 length, V gene, D gene, clone size, J gene, CDR3 protein, CDR3 DNA. A D gene is named only where the DNA matches it firmly. Only part of the rows carry a size: once, few, many, or a class if the clone is expanded.

len: 15
v_gene: TRBV7-9
d_gene: NA
abundance: NA
j_gene: TRBJ1-2
CDR3aa: CASSLEAGNNYGYTF
CDR3nt: TGTGCCAGCAGCTTAGAAGCAGGGAATAACTATGGCTACACCTTC

len: 16
v_gene: TRBV27
d_gene: NA
abundance: once
j_gene: TRBJ1-3
CDR3aa: CASSLRGSTISNTIYF
CDR3nt: TGTGCCAGCAGTTTAAGGGGCAGTACGATTTCCAACACCATATATTTT

len: 13
v_gene: TRBV7-8
d_gene: TRBD1
abundance: NA
j_gene: TRBJ1-2
CDR3aa: CASSLSQGAGYTF
CDR3nt: TGTGCCAGCAGCTTGTCGCAGGGGGCTGGCTACACCTTC

len: 13
v_gene: TRBV11-2
d_gene: NA
abundance: NA
j_gene: TRBJ1-1
CDR3aa: CASSSFLEAEAFF
CDR3nt: TGTGCCAGCAGCTCCTTCCTTGAGGCTGAAGCTTTCTTT

len: 14
v_gene: TRBV2
d_gene: TRBD1
abundance: NA
j_gene: TRBJ1-1
CDR3aa: CASQGGWGHTEAFF
CDR3nt: TGTGCCAGCCAAGGGGGCTGGGGGCACACTGAAGCTTTCTTT

len: 13
v_gene: TRBV30
d_gene: TRBD1
abundance: NA
j_gene: TRBJ1-2
CDR3aa: CAWTGDSNYGYTF
CDR3nt: TGTGCGTGGACAGGGGATTCTAACTATGGCTACACCTTC

len: 15
v_gene: TRBV7-9
d_gene: TRBD1
abundance: NA
j_gene: TRBJ2-7
CDR3aa: CASSLEQGKAYEQYF
CDR3nt: TGTGCCAGCAGCTTAGAACAGGGGAAGGCCTACGAGCAGTACTTC

len: 17
v_gene: TRBV7-9
d_gene: TRBD1
abundance: NA
j_gene: TRBJ1-5
CDR3aa: CASSLGPTGTGNQPQHF
CDR3nt: TGTGCCAGCAGCTTAGGGCCGACAGGGACGGGCAATCAGCCCCAGCATTTT

len: 17
v_gene: TRBV4-2
d_gene: NA
abundance: NA
j_gene: TRBJ1-6
CDR3aa: CASSQRVPTVDNSPLHF
CDR3nt: TGTGCCAGCAGCCAAAGGGTCCCTACAGTGGATAATTCACCCCTCCACTTT

len: 14
v_gene: TRBV6-5
d_gene: NA
abundance: NA
j_gene: TRBJ1-6
CDR3aa: CASGNPGSYSPLHF
CDR3nt: TGTGCCAGCGGAAACCCGGGTTCCTATTCACCCCTCCACTTT

len: 19
v_gene: TRBV29-1
d_gene: TRBD2
abundance: NA
j_gene: TRBJ2-1
CDR3aa: CSVEGAGLAGVGSYNEQFF
CDR3nt: TGCAGCGTTGAAGGAGCGGGGCTAGCGGGTGTAGGATCCTACAATGAGCAGTTCTTC

len: 19
v_gene: TRBV28
d_gene: TRBD2
abundance: once
j_gene: TRBJ2-1
CDR3aa: CGSTGLGLAGLSSYNEQFF
CDR3nt: TGTGGATCGACAGGGTTGGGACTAGCGGGACTTAGCTCCTACAATGAGCAGTTCTTC

len: 15
v_gene: TRBV11-2
d_gene: NA
abundance: NA
j_gene: TRBJ2-1
CDR3aa: CASSINRAPPNEQFF
CDR3nt: TGTGCCAGCAGCATAAACAGGGCTCCGCCGAATGAGCAGTTCTTC

len: 18
v_gene: TRBV11-2
d_gene: TRBD1
abundance: NA
j_gene: TRBJ1-3
CDR3aa: CASSFPLKTGAAGNTIYF
CDR3nt: TGTGCCAGCAGCTTCCCTCTAAAGACAGGGGCAGCGGGAAACACCATATATTTT

len: 17
v_gene: TRBV9
d_gene: NA
abundance: NA
j_gene: TRBJ1-2
CDR3aa: CASSVGEPVWRISGYTF
CDR3nt: TGTGCCAGCAGCGTAGGGGAGCCTGTTTGGAGGATCTCTGGCTACACCTTC

len: 14
v_gene: TRBV4-3
d_gene: TRBD2
abundance: NA
j_gene: TRBJ2-1
CDR3aa: CASSAGGERNEQFF
CDR3nt: TGCGCCAGCAGCGCGGGGGGCGAGAGGAATGAGCAGTTCTTC